Following are 20 T cell receptor beta chains from one sample sequenced in a study of cytomegalovirus exposure and HLA in healthy donors. The repertoire was sequenced with immunoSEQ multiplex PCR; TCRdb's copy has only in-frame clones and lacks some. The table includes about 150,000 clones, approximately 86% detected once. Sequenced sample: PBMCs. The receptors shown here come from a man aged 18 to 29 in good health and CMV-seropositive.

The gene calls are TRBV13 and TRBJ2-7; perhaps TRBD2 as D (5 bases). V dropped 1 base and J dropped 0 bases, with 10 bases sitting between them. Germline V CDR1 and CDR2: PRHDT, FYEKMQ (reference sequence). The CDR3 contains 15 residues. The CDR3 reads CASSLAGISSYEQYF. In nucleotides, the CDR3 is TGTGCCAGCAGCTTAGCCGGGATAAGCTCCTACGAGCAGTACTTC.

The gene calls are TRBV19 and TRBJ2-7; 11 nucleotides agree with TRBD2. Per germline, CDR1 LNHDA and CDR2 SQIVND (reference sequence). V was pared by 1 base and J by 4 bases, with 6 bases of the junction left unmatched. The CDR3 has 16 amino acids. The CDR3 protein is CASSIGGGLAVYEQYF. CDR3 DNA: TGTGCCAGTAGTATAGGAGGGGGACTAGCGGTATACGAGCAGTACTTC.

This chain connects TRBV7-3 to TRBJ1-2; D gene uncertain. The CDR3 has 15 amino acids. Trimming removed 5 bases from V and 2 bases from J, with 15 bases in between. Germline CDR1 is SGHTA and CDR2 is FQGTGA. CDR3: CASSPYPPENYGYTF. In DNA form, the CDR3 reads TGTGCCAGCAGCCCCTACCCCCCTGAAAACTATGGCTACACCTTC.

V and J are TRBV14 and TRBJ1-1; D remains unclear. Deletions cut 2 bases from V and 5 bases from J, with 12 bases between. This CDR3 is 14 amino acids long. Germline values: CDR1 SGHDN, CDR2 FVKESK. The CDR3 here is CASSQLQGGTEAFF. CDR3 coding DNA: TGTGCCAGCAGCCAACTTCAAGGAGGGACTGAAGCTTTCTTT.

The chain uses TRBV29-1 and TRBJ2-1; 16 bases match TRBD2. Germline V gene sequence: CDR1 SQVTM, CDR2 ANQGSEA. V trimming: 4 bases; J trimming: 8 bases; junction bases outside the gene matches: 8. CDR3 length equals 16 residues. CDR3: CSVGGTSGRARDEQFF. Written as DNA, the CDR3 is TGCAGCGTTGGTGGGACTAGCGGGAGGGCCCGCGATGAGCAGTTCTTC.

This clone has just one count. The V gene is TRBV4-1, the J gene TRBJ2-3; possible D gene TRBD2, 5 bases. Germline V gene lookup returns CDR1 MGHRA and CDR2 YSYEKL. V gave up 1 base and J gave up 0 bases, with 14 bases separating them. The CDR3 is 17 amino acids. CDR3 in amino acids: CASSQGQRSPSTDTQYF. CDR3 nucleotide sequence: TGCGCCAGCAGCCAAGGGCAGCGGAGCCCTAGCACAGATACGCAGTATTTT.

CDR3 bases: TGTGCCAGCAGTGACGTAGCGGGGAACTTCAATGAGCAGTTCTTC. Amino acid sequence: CASSDVAGNFNEQFF. The chain combines TRBV2 with TRBJ2-1; 8 nucleotides line up with TRBD2. The J segment lost 6 bases and the V segment lost 3 bases, leaving 7 bases of the junction unmatched. The CDR3 sequence is 15 residues long. Germline V lookup: CDR1 SNHLY, CDR2 FYNNEI.

V and J are TRBV2 and TRBJ2-4; D call uncertain. Germline V CDR1 and CDR2: SNHLY, FYNNEI. V was cut by 3 bases and J by 0 bases, with 9 bases left in between. The CDR3 runs to 15 residues. CDR3 DNA: TGTGCCAGCAGTGATGACTTACTAGCCAAAAACATTCAGTACTTC. This codes for CASSDDLLAKNIQYF. Full variable domain (rest looked up from reference TRBV2 and TRBJ2-4): EPEVTQTPSHQVTQMGQEVILRCVPISNHLYFYWYRQILGQKVEFLVSFYNNEISEKSEIFDDQFSVERPDGSNFTLKIRSTKLEDSAMYFCASSDDLLAKNIQYFGAGTRLSVL.

The chain uses TRBV5-4 and TRBJ1-1, with D unclear. The length of the CDR3 is 12 residues. Trimming stripped 7 bases from V and 1 base from J, with 8 bases between. CDR1 and CDR2 from the germline V gene are SGHNT and YYREEE (reference sequence). The chain's CDR3 is CASGQENTEAFF. In DNA form, the CDR3 reads TGTGCCAGCGGCCAAGAGAACACTGAAGCTTTCTTT.

The chain recombines TRBV30 with TRBJ2-3; no firm D call. This CDR3 is built from 13 residues. Per the germline V gene, CDR1 is GTSNPN and CDR2 is SVGIG (reference sequence). V was pared by 5 bases and J by 2 bases, with 11 bases between. CDR3 sequence reads: CAWSRIPTDTQYF. The CDR3 DNA reads TGTGCCTGGTCGCGGATTCCCACAGATACGCAGTATTTT.

This clone was detected once. The sample has other DNA sequences that encode this CDR3 too. The CDR3 region has the DNA TGTGCCAGCAGCTTGACTAGCGGTACCTACAATGAGCAGTTCTTC. Translation: CASSLTSGTYNEQFF. This chain joins TRBV5-4 and TRBJ2-1; 8 nucleotides align to TRBD2. V was clipped by 1 base and J by 2 bases; unmatched bases: 2. This CDR3 has 15 amino acids. Germline V CDR1 and CDR2: SGHNT, YYREEE (reference sequence).

The sample holds one count of this clone. This sequence joins TRBV2 and TRBJ1-1; maybe TRBD1 (6 bases). CDR1 is SNHLY, CDR2 FYNNEI, per germline. V was pared by 4 bases and J by 4 bases, with 13 bases between. This CDR3 comprises 14 residues. The CDR3 DNA reads as TGTGCCAGCAGTGTCTCAGGGGTAAGCACTGAAGCTTTCTTT. Translating it yields CASSVSGVSTEAFF.

The chain is built from TRBV4-1 and TRBJ1-4, with 9 positions matching TRBD1. Germline CDR1 and CDR2: MGHRA and YSYEKL. This CDR3 has 14 amino acids. Trimming cost V 1 base and J 7 bases; bases outside gene matches: 1. The CDR3 here is CASSQATGGEKLFF. CDR3 sequence (DNA): TGCGCCAGCAGCCAAGCGACAGGGGGTGAAAAACTGTTTTTT.

J is TRBJ2-1 and V is TRBV5-4; TRBD1 matches 8 bases. CDR3 size: 16 residues. Germline values: CDR1 SGHNT, CDR2 YYREEE (reference sequence). With V trimmed by 4 bases and J by 5 bases, 11 bases remained unmatched. The CDR3 nucleotides read TGTGCCAGCAGCCCCCCCCAAGGACAGGGTGACAATGAGCAGTTCTTC. Translating gives CASSPPQGQGDNEQFF.

V is TRBV5-1 and J is TRBJ1-1; D possibly corresponds to TRBD1 (6 bases). The V gene lost 0 bases and the J gene lost 4 bases, with 13 bases spanning the gap. CDR1 is SGHRS, CDR2 YFSETQ, per germline. The CDR3 consists of 15 residues. The CDR3 loop reads CASSLGAGVGTEAFF. CDR3 nucleotides: TGCGCCAGCAGCTTGGGGGCAGGGGTAGGCACTGAAGCTTTCTTT.

V and J are TRBV6-1 and TRBJ2-1; D remains ambiguous. Germline values: CDR1 MNHNS, CDR2 SASEGT. CDR3 length: 15 amino acids. Trimming took 0 bases from V and 3 from J, leaving 9 bases between them. Here the CDR3 reads CASSEASSSYNEQFF. The CDR3 DNA follows: TGTGCCAGCAGTGAAGCGAGTAGCAGCTACAATGAGCAGTTCTTC.

This clone occurred a few times. The rearrangement links TRBV5-8 to TRBJ2-3, with a weak D call TRBD1 (5 bases). Trimming pared 0 bases from V and 7 bases from J, leaving 6 bases between. Germline-derived CDR1 and CDR2 are SGHTS and YDEGEE. This CDR3 region has 12 residues. Written as DNA, the CDR3 is TGTGCCAGCAGCTTGGGGGGCTATACGCAGTATTTT. This encodes CASSLGGYTQYF.

The J gene is TRBJ1-1, the V gene TRBV6-1, with D possibly being TRBD1 (5 bases). Trimming pared 4 bases from V and 0 bases from J, leaving 9 bases between. Germline V gene data show CDR1 as MNHNS and CDR2 as SASEGT. The CDR3 covers 14 residues. CDR3 nucleotide sequence: TGTGCCAGCAGTGTGTACAGGTTGAACACTGAAGCTTTCTTT. It yields the protein CASSVYRLNTEAFF.

This clone has more than one count but fewer than ten. The chain couples TRBV30 to TRBJ1-2; possibly TRBD1 for D (6 bases). Between the trimmed V and J ends, which lost 0 bases and 4 bases, there was a span of 15 bases. The CDR3 sequence is 15 residues long. The germline V gene has CDR1 GTSNPN and CDR2 SVGIG (reference sequence). The CDR3 region is CAWSVGDTDIYGYTF. The CDR3 bases are TGTGCCTGGAGTGTTGGGGACACGGACATCTATGGCTACACCTTC.

The chain combines TRBV28 with TRBJ1-2; D gene unclear. This CDR3 is built from 12 residues. The ends were cut back, 6 bases at V and 4 bases at J, with 9 bases in the middle. Germline V gene data show CDR1 as MDHEN and CDR2 as SYDVKM. CDR3 protein: CASRSTIYGYTF. CDR3 nucleotide sequence: TGTGCCAGCAGGTCTACCATCTATGGCTACACCTTC.